This TCR beta chain was recovered during a study of OX40 agonist ivuxolimab in advanced cancers. Study results and limitations: Dose levels from 0.1 to 3.0 mg/kg saw CD4+ and CD8+ blood T cells expand clonally by week 6.

In regard to this clone: The antigen remains unidentified.

Anyone with autoimmune disease history or systemic immunosuppression was excluded. Profiling relied on immunoSEQ multiplex PCR, and the TCRdb table lists in-frame clones only, not all of them. The sample has about 85,000 clones, 65% to 90% seen once; the top ten hold roughly 2%. Sequenced material: CD4+ or CD8+ T cells sorted from blood, taken in a trial of the OX40 agonist ivuxolimab. This receptor was taken from an adult with an advanced solid tumor such as melanoma, head and neck, liver or kidney cancer.

The CDR3 DNA reads TGTGCCAGCAGCTTGGACAGTTTTAGGACTGAAGCTTTCTTT. This sequence encodes CASSLDSFRTEAFF. V usage is TRBV5-5 and J usage is TRBJ1-1; the D is unclear. CDR3 length: 14 residues. The ends were cut back, 0 bases at V and 5 bases at J, with 11 bases in the middle. Germline loops: CDR1 SGHKS, CDR2 YYEKEE (reference sequence).